These 29 T cell receptor beta chains originate from one sample sequenced in a study of blood T cell repertoires in COVID-19. Here immunoSEQ multiplex PCR was the method, and the copy in TCRdb shows in-frame clones only, minus some. The table records about 170,000 clones, around four fifths of them present only once. The sequenced sample consisted of peripheral blood. The origin of the receptors is a woman in her 70s who had recovered from COVID-19.

V and J are TRBV30 and TRBJ2-7; no clear D gene. Germline CDR1 GTSNPN, CDR2 SVGIG (reference sequence). V was pared by 2 bases and J by 0 bases, with 8 bases between. This CDR3 has 13 residues. For the CDR3, the DNA is TGTGCCTGGAGTCGAGGCCGCTCCTACGAGCAGTACTTC. The encoded protein is CAWSRGRSYEQYF.

V usage is TRBV14 and J usage is TRBJ2-7, with 8 bases fitting TRBD1. V was pared by 4 bases and J by 2 bases, with 7 bases of the junction left unmatched. CDR3 size: 15 residues. Germline values: CDR1 SGHDN, CDR2 FVKESK. The CDR3 DNA reads as TGTGCCAGCAGCCCCGCGACAGGGGTCCCCTACGAGCAGTACTTC. It codes for CASSPATGVPYEQYF.

The chain is built from TRBV3-1 (or the pseudogene TRBV3-2) and TRBJ2-7, with D perhaps matching TRBD2 (5 bases). The V gene's germline CDR1 is LGHDT and CDR2 YNNKEL (reference sequence). There are 16 residues in the CDR3. Trimming shortened V by 1 base and J by 2 bases, and 15 bases separated the two germline ends. The CDR3 nucleotides are TGTGCCAGCAGCCAAGGGGCAGGCCGAGGGCCCTACGAGCAGTACTTC. Amino acid sequence: CASSQGAGRGPYEQYF.

Regarding this clone: The junction and the germline gene differ at one end; a read error may be behind it. CDR3 amino acids: CASSYYGGTSPWAF. As DNA, the CDR3 is TGTGCCAGCAGCTACTACGGGGGGACGTCCCCTTGGGCCTTC. This chain links TRBV5-6 with TRBJ1-2; a weak D match, TRBD1 (5 bases). The CDR3 length is 14 residues. Germline V lookup: CDR1 SGHDT, CDR2 YYEEEE.

The rearrangement uses TRBV30 and TRBJ2-1; D is unresolved. V was trimmed by 2 bases and J by 2 bases, leaving 10 bases between them. In germline, CDR1 is GTSNPN, CDR2 SVGIG (reference sequence). CDR3 length: 14 amino acids. CDR3 amino acids: CAWSPRLPYNEQFF. The CDR3 DNA follows: TGTGCCTGGAGTCCCCGACTCCCCTACAATGAGCAGTTCTTC. Complete variable domain (other parts from reference TRBV30 and TRBJ2-1): SQTIHQWPATLVQPVGSPLSLECTVEGTSNPNLYWYRQAAGRGLQLLFYSVGIGQISSEVPQNLSASRPQDRQFILSSKKLLLSDSGFYLCAWSPRLPYNEQFFGPGTRLTVL.

This clone was detected only a few times. The chain carries TRBV2 and TRBJ2-3; maybe TRBD2 (5 bases). V lost 5 bases and J lost 0, with 9 bases in between. There are 14 residues in the CDR3. The V gene's germline CDR1 is SNHLY and CDR2 FYNNEI. The CDR3: CASSPRTSTDTQYF. In nucleotides, the CDR3 is TGTGCCAGCAGTCCCAGGACTAGCACAGATACGCAGTATTTT.

The chain uses TRBV18 and TRBJ2-4; 16 positions agree with TRBD2. The ends lost 3 bases at V and 7 bases at J; junction bases unmatched: 9. The CDR3 has 18 residues. The germline CDR1 and CDR2 sequences are KGHSH and LQKENI. CDR3 sequence (DNA): TGTGCCAGCTCACCCTCTGGGACTAGCGGGGGGGCCGGGAACATTCAGTACTTC. It yields the protein CASSPSGTSGGAGNIQYF. The variable domain in full, with the rest retrieved from reference TRBV18 and TRBJ2-4, is NAGVMQNPRHLVRRRGQEARLRCSPMKGHSHVYWYRQLPEEGLKFMVYLQKENIIDESGMPKERFSAEFPKEGPSILRIQQVVRGDSAAYFCASSPSGTSGGAGNIQYFGAGTRLSVL.

V gene TRBV4-1 combines with J gene TRBJ2-7, with TRBD2 matching 7 bases. Germline V lookup: CDR1 MGHRA, CDR2 YSYEKL. V lost 5 bases and J lost 2; bases outside the gene matches: 9. The CDR3 length is 15 residues. The CDR3 loop is CASSADTSAPYEQYF. CDR3 sequence (DNA): TGCGCCAGCAGCGCCGATACTAGCGCGCCCTACGAGCAGTACTTC.

CDR3 nucleotide sequence: TGTGCCAGCAGCCAAGGACTAGCGGGGCGCACCGGGGAGCTGTTTTTT. This encodes CASSQGLAGRTGELFF. The V and J genes are TRBV4-2 and TRBJ2-2, with 11 bases fitting TRBD2. The germline gives CDR1 LGHNA, CDR2 YNFKEQ. This CDR3 is built from 16 residues. Germline trimming cut 1 base from V and 4 bases from J; bases unmatched to any gene: 2.

V gene TRBV6-2 or TRBV6-3 combines with J gene TRBJ1-2; weak D call: TRBD1 (6 bases). V lost 2 bases and J lost 4, with 14 bases in between. The germline CDR1 and CDR2 sequences are MNHEY and SVGEGT. The CDR3 runs 15 residues. In nucleotides, the CDR3 is TGTGCCAGCAGTTACGGGGGCTCCGAGACCTATGGCTACACCTTC. Its protein is CASSYGGSETYGYTF.

V gene TRBV5-4 combines with J gene TRBJ2-2, with D perhaps TRBD1 (6 bases). From germline, CDR1 is SGHNT and CDR2 YYREEE (reference sequence). CDR3 size: 16 residues. Trimming removed 6 bases at V and 0 bases at J, with 15 bases between. Written as DNA, the CDR3 is TGTGCCAGCAAGCCCCAGGGACACACGAACACCGGGGAGCTGTTTTTT. Translating gives CASKPQGHTNTGELFF.

The rearrangement uses TRBV13 and TRBJ1-1; 7 bases map to TRBD1. Germline V gene lookup returns CDR1 PRHDT and CDR2 FYEKMQ (reference sequence). CDR3 length equals 13 residues. V trimming: 6 bases; J trimming: 10 bases; junction bases outside the gene matches: 11. CDR3 residues: CASRVSQGIAAFF. DNA of the CDR3: TGTGCCAGCAGGGTGTCACAGGGGATCGCAGCTTTCTTT.

The chain links TRBV6-6 to TRBJ2-2; D is ambiguous. This CDR3 region has 14 residues. V was trimmed by 7 bases and J by 0 bases, leaving 9 bases between them. The germline CDR1 and CDR2 sequences are MNHNY and SVGAGI (reference sequence). CDR3 sequence reads: CASTTSANTGELFF. In nucleotides, the CDR3 is TGTGCCAGCACAACTTCGGCGAACACCGGGGAGCTGTTTTTT.

V is TRBV9 and J is TRBJ2-7, with 8 bases that match TRBD1. The germline V gene encodes CDR1 SGDLS and CDR2 YYNGEE. V trimming: 4 bases; J trimming: 3 bases; junction bases outside the gene matches: 6. CDR3 size: 14 residues. DNA of the CDR3: TGTGCCAGCAGCACAGGGGGGTCCAACTACGAGCAGTACTTC. Its protein is CASSTGGSNYEQYF.

The J gene is TRBJ2-2, the V gene TRBV7-2; a possible D gene is TRBD1 (5 bases). V lost 6 bases, J lost 5 bases, and 16 bases lay in between. The germline V gene has CDR1 SGHTA and CDR2 FQGNSA. The CDR3 has 15 amino acids. The CDR3 DNA follows: TGTGCCAGCAGTCCCGGGTCTGGGGCAACCGGGGAGCTGTTTTTT. Its protein is CASSPGSGATGELFF.

This clone was observed at least ten times. V usage is TRBV19 and J usage is TRBJ1-5, with 8 bases lining up with TRBD1. This CDR3 comprises 15 residues. Trimming at V came to 6 bases and at J to 4 bases, leaving 8 bases not matched to a gene. Germline V gives CDR1 LNHDA, CDR2 SQIVND (reference sequence). The CDR3 DNA reads TGTGCCAGTAGATCGGACAGGGCGCCAAATCAGCCCCAGCATTTT. It encodes CASRSDRAPNQPQHF. Full variable domain (rest looked up from reference TRBV19 and TRBJ1-5): DGGITQSPKYLFRKEGQNVTLSCEQNLNHDAMYWYRQDPGQGLRLIYYSQIVNDFQKGDIAEGYSVSREKKESFPLTVTSAQKNPTAFYLCASRSDRAPNQPQHFGDGTRLSIL.

The V call is TRBV30, the J call TRBJ2-5; 11 nucleotides match TRBD2. Germline loops: CDR1 GTSNPN, CDR2 SVGIG (reference sequence). V gave up 4 bases and J gave up 1 base; unmatched junction bases: 5. The CDR3 consists of 15 residues. For the CDR3, the DNA is TGTGCCTGGACGACTAGCGGGATACTCCAAGAGACCCAGTACTTC. It is translated as CAWTTSGILQETQYF.

The count of this clone is one. CDR3 region: CASSGRTGGAETQYF. CDR3 nucleotides: TGTGCCAGCAGCGGACGAACAGGGGGCGCAGAGACCCAGTACTTC. The chain carries TRBV11-1 and TRBJ2-5; 9 bases agree with TRBD1. The CDR3 contains 15 residues. The germline V gene encodes CDR1 SGHAT and CDR2 FQDESV (reference sequence). With V trimmed by 5 bases and J by 4 bases, 8 bases remained unmatched.

The gene calls are TRBV18 and TRBJ2-5, with D possibly matching TRBD1 (5 bases). Germline CDR1 and CDR2: KGHSH and LQKENI. The V end was cut by 2 bases, the J end by 1 base, with 8 bases between. The CDR3 has 14 amino acids. CDR3 sequence (DNA): TGTGCCAGCTCACCAGGGGCAGCCCAAGAGACCCAGTACTTC. Amino acid sequence: CASSPGAAQETQYF.

The rearrangement uses TRBV30 and TRBJ1-6; 10 nucleotides agree with TRBD1. With 2 bases clipped from V and 9 bases from J, the junction kept 4 bases outside the gene matches. CDR1 is GTSNPN and CDR2 is SVGIG in the germline V gene (reference sequence). The CDR3 loop spans 14 amino acids. The CDR3 is CAWSRDRGSSPLHF. CDR3 nucleotide sequence: TGTGCCTGGAGTAGGGACAGGGGAAGTTCACCCCTCCACTTT.

This chain's CDR3 is CASSEHRRGYNEQFF. The DNA of the CDR3 is TGTGCCAGCAGTGAACACCGCCGGGGTTACAATGAGCAGTTCTTC. This chain uses TRBV6-1 with TRBJ2-1, with TRBD2 as a possible D gene (5 bases). V was shortened by 2 bases and J by 4 bases, with 12 bases between the two germline ends. The CDR3 covers 15 residues. From germline, CDR1 is MNHNS and CDR2 SASEGT.

J is TRBJ2-5 and V is TRBV18; a possible D gene is TRBD2 (7 bases). V was trimmed by 1 base and J by 5 bases, leaving 14 bases between them. The CDR3 has 15 amino acids. Germline V gives CDR1 KGHSH, CDR2 LQKENI. The CDR3 bases are TGTGCCAGCTCACCACTCGGGGGGCCGCCCGAGACCCAGTACTTC. It yields the protein CASSPLGGPPETQYF. The whole variable domain, filled in from reference TRBV18 and TRBJ2-5, reads NAGVMQNPRHLVRRRGQEARLRCSPMKGHSHVYWYRQLPEEGLKFMVYLQKENIIDESGMPKERFSAEFPKEGPSILRIQQVVRGDSAAYFCASSPLGGPPETQYFGPGTRLLVL.

The V and J genes are TRBV7-6 and TRBJ2-1; 10 bases match TRBD2. Germline assignment: CDR1 SGHVS and CDR2 FNYEAQ. J was trimmed by 9 bases and V by 2 bases; bases with no gene match: 4. This CDR3 spans 14 amino acids. CDR3 sequence: CASSLSSGRAEQFF. The CDR3 DNA reads TGTGCCAGCAGCTTATCTAGCGGGAGAGCTGAGCAGTTCTTC.

This clone was counted a single time. This chain links TRBV19 with TRBJ1-6, with D perhaps matching TRBD1 (6 bases). The CDR3 has 15 residues. Germline CDR1 and CDR2: LNHDA and SQIVND (reference sequence). V lost 7 bases and J lost 9, with 19 bases in between. CDR3 sequence: CASTQLGAAGSPLHF. The CDR3 DNA sequence: TGTGCCAGTACCCAATTGGGGGCCGCGGGTTCACCCCTCCACTTT.

The gene calls are TRBV9 and TRBJ1-2; 7 nucleotides align to TRBD1. The CDR3 is made up of 14 amino acids. After removal of 0 bases from V and 4 bases from J, the junction contained 3 bases not matched to a gene. Germline loops: CDR1 SGDLS, CDR2 YYNGEE. The CDR3 DNA reads as TGTGCCAGCAGCGTAGGCAGGGGGGCCTATGGCTACACCTTC. As protein: CASSVGRGAYGYTF.

J is TRBJ1-2 and V is TRBV5-4; 7 positions match TRBD1. Unmatched junction bases numbered 6, after V lost 3 bases and J lost 4 bases. CDR3 size: 14 residues. The germline gives CDR1 SGHNT, CDR2 YYREEE (reference sequence). In DNA form, the CDR3 reads TGTGCCAGCAGCTCCCGGACAGGCCCCTATGGCTACACCTTC. Translated: CASSSRTGPYGYTF.

This chain joins TRBV2 and TRBJ2-3, with TRBD2 matching 8 bases. The CDR3 sequence is 14 residues long. With V trimmed by 3 bases and J by 4 bases, 3 bases remained unmatched. Germline CDR1 reads SNHLY; CDR2 reads FYNNEI. The CDR3, as DNA: TGTGCCAGCAGTGACGGGGGGGGTGCAGATACGCAGTATTTT. It specifies CASSDGGGADTQYF.

This chain links TRBV7-2 with TRBJ1-2; D might be TRBD1 (6 bases). Germline V gene data show CDR1 as SGHTA and CDR2 as FQGNSA. V was shortened by 5 bases and J by 4 bases, with 23 bases between the two germline ends. The CDR3 covers 17 residues. The CDR3 DNA reads as TGTGCCAGCAGCCCCCCACTAACCACAGGGAGCCTCTATGGCTACACCTTC. As protein: CASSPPLTTGSLYGYTF.

This chain connects TRBV9 to TRBJ1-1; 12 bases line up with TRBD1. The V and J ends lost 3 bases and 5 bases, in that order; junction bases with no gene match: 5. The CDR3 covers 15 residues. CDR1 is SGDLS and CDR2 is YYNGEE in the germline V gene. CDR3: CASSGGTGGWTEAFF. CDR3 nucleotides: TGTGCCAGCAGCGGAGGGACAGGGGGCTGGACTGAAGCTTTCTTT.